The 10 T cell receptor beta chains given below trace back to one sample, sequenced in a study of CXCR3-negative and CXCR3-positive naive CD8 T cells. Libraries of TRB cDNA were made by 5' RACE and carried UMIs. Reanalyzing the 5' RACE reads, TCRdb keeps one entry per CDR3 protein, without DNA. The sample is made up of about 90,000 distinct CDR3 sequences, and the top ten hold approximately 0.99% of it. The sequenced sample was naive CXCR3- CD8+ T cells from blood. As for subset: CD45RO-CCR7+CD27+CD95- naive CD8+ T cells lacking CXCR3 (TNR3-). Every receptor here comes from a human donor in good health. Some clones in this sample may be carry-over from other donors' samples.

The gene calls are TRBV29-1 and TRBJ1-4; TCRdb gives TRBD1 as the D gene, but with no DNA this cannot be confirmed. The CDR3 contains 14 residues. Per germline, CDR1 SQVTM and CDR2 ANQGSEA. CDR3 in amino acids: CSVVGQETNEKLFF.

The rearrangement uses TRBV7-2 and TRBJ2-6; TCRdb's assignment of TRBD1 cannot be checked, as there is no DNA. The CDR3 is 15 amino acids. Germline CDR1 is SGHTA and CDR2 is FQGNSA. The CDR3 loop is CASSLAQGGLDVLTF.

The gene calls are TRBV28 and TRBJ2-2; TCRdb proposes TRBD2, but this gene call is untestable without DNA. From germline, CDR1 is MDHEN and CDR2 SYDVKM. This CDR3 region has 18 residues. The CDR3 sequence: CASSTLGGARRSSGELFF.

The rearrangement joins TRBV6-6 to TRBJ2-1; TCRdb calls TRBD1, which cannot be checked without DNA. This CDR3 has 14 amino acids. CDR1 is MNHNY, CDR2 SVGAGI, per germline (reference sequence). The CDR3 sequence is CASSPTGGYNEQFF.

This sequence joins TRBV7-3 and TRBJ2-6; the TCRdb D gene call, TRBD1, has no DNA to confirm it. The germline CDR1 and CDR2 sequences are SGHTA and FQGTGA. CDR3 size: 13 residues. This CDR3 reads CASSFHPDNVLTF.

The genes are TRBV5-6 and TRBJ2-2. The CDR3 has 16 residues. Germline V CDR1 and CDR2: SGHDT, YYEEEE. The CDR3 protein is CASSLGRIDYTGELFF.

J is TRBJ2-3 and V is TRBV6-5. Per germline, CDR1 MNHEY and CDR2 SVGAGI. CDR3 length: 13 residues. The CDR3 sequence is CASRETLVAPQYF.

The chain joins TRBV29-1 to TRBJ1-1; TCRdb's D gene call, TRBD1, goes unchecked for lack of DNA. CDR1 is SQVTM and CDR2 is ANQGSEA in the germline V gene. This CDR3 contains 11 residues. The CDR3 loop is CSVGGGAEAFF.

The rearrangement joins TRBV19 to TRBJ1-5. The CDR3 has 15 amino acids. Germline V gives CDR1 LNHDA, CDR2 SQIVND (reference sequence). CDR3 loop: CASSIGLGNNQPQHF.

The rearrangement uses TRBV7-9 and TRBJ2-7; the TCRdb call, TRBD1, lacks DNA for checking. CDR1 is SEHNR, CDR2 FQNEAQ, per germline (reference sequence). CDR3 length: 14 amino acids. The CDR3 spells CASSPDRAIYEQYF.